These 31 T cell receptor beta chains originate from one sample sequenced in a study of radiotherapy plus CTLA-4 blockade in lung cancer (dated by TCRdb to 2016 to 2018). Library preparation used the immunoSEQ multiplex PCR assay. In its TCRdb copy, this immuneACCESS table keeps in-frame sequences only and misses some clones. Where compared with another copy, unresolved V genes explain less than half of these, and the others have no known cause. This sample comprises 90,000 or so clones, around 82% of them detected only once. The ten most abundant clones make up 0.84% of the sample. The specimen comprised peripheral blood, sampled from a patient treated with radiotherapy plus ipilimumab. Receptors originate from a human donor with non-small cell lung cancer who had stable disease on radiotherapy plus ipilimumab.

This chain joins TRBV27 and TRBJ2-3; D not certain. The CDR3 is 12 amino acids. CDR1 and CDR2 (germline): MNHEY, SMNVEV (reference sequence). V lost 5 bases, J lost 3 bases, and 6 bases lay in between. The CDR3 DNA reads TGTGCCAGCAGTCCCTCAACAGATACGCAGTATTTT. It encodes CASSPSTDTQYF.

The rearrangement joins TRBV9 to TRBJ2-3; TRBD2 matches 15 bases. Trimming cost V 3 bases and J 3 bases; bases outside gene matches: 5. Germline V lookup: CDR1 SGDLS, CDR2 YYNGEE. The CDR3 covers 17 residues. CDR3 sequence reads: CASSAGLAGGPTDTQYF. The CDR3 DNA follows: TGTGCCAGCAGCGCTGGACTAGCGGGGGGGCCGACAGATACGCAGTATTTT.

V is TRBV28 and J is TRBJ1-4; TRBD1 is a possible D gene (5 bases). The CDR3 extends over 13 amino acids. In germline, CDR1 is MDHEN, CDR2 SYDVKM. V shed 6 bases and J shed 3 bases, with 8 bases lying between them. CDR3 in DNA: TGTGCCAGCAGGAGGGGTGCTAATGAAAAACTGTTTTTT. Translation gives CASRRGANEKLFF.

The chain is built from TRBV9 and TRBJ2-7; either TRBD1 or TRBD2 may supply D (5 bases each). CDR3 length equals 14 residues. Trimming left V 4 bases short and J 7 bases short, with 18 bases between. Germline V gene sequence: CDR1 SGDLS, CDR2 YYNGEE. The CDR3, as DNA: TGTGCCAGCAGCCCCCTCGGGGCACCAAGTGAGCAGTACTTC. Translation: CASSPLGAPSEQYF.

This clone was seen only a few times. CDR3 in DNA: TGTGCCAGCAGACCTTGGGGGATTAACTATGGCTACACCTTC. Translating gives CASRPWGINYGYTF. The chain has TRBV6-1 and TRBJ1-2; D is perhaps TRBD1 (5 bases). In germline, CDR1 is MNHNS, CDR2 SASEGT. The CDR3 has 14 residues. The V end lost 6 bases, the J end lost 1 base, and 12 bases lay between the germline ends.

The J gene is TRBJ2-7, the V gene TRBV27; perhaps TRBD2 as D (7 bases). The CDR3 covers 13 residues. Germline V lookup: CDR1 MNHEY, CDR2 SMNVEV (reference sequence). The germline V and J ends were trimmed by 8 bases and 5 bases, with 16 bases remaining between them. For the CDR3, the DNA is TGTGCCAGCGGAAGGGGGGGGCAGGACGAGCAGTACTTC. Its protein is CASGRGGQDEQYF.

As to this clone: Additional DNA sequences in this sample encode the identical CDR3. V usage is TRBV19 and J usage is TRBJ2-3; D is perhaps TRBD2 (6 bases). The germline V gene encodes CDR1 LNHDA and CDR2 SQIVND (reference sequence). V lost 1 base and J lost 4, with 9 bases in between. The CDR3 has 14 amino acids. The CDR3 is CASSIGGGPDTQYF. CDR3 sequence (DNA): TGTGCCAGTAGTATAGGTGGAGGGCCAGATACGCAGTATTTT.

The CDR3 region is CASSRERFPQETQYF. The CDR3 region has the DNA TGTGCCAGTAGTAGAGAGCGGTTCCCCCAAGAGACCCAGTACTTC. The chain has TRBV19 and TRBJ2-5; D is perhaps TRBD2 (5 bases). The V gene lost 4 bases and the J gene lost 1 base, with 13 bases spanning the gap. CDR1 LNHDA and CDR2 SQIVND come from the germline V gene (reference sequence). CDR3 length equals 15 residues.

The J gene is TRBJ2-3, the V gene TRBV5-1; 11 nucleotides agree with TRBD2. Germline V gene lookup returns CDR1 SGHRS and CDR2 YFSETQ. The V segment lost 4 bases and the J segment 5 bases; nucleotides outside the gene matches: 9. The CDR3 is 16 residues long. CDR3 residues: CASSPVAGGRGDTQYF. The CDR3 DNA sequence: TGCGCCAGCAGCCCTGTAGCGGGGGGGCGAGGAGATACGCAGTATTTT.

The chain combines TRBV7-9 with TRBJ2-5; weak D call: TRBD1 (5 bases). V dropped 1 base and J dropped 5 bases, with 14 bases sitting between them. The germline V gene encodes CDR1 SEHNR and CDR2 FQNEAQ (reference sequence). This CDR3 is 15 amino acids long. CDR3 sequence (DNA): TGTGCCAGCAGCTTAGAAGGCAGGGAAGAGGAGACCCAGTACTTC. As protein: CASSLEGREEETQYF.

CDR3 nucleotides: TGTGCCAGCAGCAAACCCATTAGCGGGAGGGCTTGGAATGAGCAGTTCTTC. This sequence encodes CASSKPISGRAWNEQFF. The chain combines TRBV21-1 with TRBJ2-1; TRBD2 is the table's D call, not checked against the DNA. TRBV21-1 is given as a pseudogene. The CDR3 extends over 17 amino acids.

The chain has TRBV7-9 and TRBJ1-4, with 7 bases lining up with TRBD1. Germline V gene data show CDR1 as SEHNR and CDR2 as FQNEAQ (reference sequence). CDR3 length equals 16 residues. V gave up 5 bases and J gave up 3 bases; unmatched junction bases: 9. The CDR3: CASSPTLQGPNEKLFF. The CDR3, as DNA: TGTGCCAGCAGCCCAACCCTACAGGGGCCTAATGAAAAACTGTTTTTT.

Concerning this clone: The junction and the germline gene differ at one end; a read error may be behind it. The CDR3 nucleotides are TGCGCCAGCAGCTTCACCCCGGAAAGGGGGGGAACCCACTTC. It is translated as CASSFTPERGGTHF. The J gene is TRBJ2-7, the V gene TRBV5-1; weak D call: TRBD2 (7 bases). The CDR3 has 14 residues. From germline, CDR1 is SGHRS and CDR2 YFSETQ.

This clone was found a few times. The CDR3 protein is CASSSTVNTEAFF. The CDR3 DNA follows: TGTGCCAGCAGCTCGACAGTGAACACTGAAGCTTTCTTT. The chain uses TRBV14 and TRBJ1-1; possibly TRBD1 for D (5 bases). Germline CDR1 reads SGHDN; CDR2 reads FVKESK. The ends were cut back, 5 bases at V and 0 bases at J, with 7 bases in the middle. The CDR3 has 13 amino acids.

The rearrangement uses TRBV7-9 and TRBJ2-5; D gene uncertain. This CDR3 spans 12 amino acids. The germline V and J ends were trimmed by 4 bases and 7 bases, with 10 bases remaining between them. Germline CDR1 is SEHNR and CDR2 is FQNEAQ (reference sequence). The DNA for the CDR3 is TGTGCCAGCAGCTCCACCTTAGGGACCCAGTACTTC. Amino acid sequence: CASSSTLGTQYF.

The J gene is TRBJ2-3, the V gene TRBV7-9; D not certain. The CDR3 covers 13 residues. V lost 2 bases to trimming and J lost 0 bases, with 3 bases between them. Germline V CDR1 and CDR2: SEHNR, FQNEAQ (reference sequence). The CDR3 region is CASSLPSTDTQYF. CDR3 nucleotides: TGTGCCAGCAGCTTACCTAGCACAGATACGCAGTATTTT.

The CDR3 DNA reads as TGCGCCAGCAGCTTGGCCCCCACGCCCCAAGAGACCCAGTACTTC. Protein product: CASSLAPTPQETQYF. The chain links TRBV5-1 to TRBJ2-5; no clear D. Per germline, CDR1 SGHRS and CDR2 YFSETQ. V shed 0 bases and J shed 1 base, with 10 bases lying between them. The CDR3 extends over 15 amino acids.

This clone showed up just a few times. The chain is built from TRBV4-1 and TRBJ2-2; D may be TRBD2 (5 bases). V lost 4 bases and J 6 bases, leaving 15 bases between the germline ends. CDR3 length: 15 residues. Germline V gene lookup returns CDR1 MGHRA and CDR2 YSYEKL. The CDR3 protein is CASSRAGLEAGELFF. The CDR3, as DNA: TGCGCCAGCAGCCGGGCGGGCTTGGAAGCCGGGGAGCTGTTTTTT.

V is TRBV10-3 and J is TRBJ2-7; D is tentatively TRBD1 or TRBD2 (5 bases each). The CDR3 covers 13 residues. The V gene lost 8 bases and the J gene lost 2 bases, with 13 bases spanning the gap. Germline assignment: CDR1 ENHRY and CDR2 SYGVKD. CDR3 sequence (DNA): TGTGCCATCCAACGGGACGGCACCTACGAGCAGTACTTC. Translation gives CAIQRDGTYEQYF.

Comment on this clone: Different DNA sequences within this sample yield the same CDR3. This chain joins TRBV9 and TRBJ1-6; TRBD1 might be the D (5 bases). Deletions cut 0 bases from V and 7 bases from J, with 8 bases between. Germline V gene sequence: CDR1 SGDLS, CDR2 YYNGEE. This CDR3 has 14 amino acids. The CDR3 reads CASSVGGENSPLHF. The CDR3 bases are TGTGCCAGCAGCGTAGGAGGGGAAAATTCACCCCTCCACTTT.

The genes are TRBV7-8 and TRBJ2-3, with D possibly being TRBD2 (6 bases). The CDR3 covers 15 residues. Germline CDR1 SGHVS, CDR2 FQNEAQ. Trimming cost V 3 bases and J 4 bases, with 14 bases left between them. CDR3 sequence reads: CASSFRLGAADTQYF. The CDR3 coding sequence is TGTGCCAGCAGCTTCCGACTAGGAGCGGCAGATACGCAGTATTTT.

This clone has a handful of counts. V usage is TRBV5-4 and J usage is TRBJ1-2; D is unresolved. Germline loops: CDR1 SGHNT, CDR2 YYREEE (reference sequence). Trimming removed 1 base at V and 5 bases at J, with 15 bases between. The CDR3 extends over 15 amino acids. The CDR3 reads CASSLSEQIRYGYTF. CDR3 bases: TGTGCCAGCAGCTTGTCGGAGCAGATCCGATATGGCTACACCTTC.

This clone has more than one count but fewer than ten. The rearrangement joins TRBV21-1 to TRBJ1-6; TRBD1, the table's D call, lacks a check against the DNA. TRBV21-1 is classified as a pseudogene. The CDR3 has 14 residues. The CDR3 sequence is CASSIRQGYSPLHF. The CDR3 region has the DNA TGTGCCAGCAGCATAAGACAGGGGTATTCACCCCTCCACTTT.

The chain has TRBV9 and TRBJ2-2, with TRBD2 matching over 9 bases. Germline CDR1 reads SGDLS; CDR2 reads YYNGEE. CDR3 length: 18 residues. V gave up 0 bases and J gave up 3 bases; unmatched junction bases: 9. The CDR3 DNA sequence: TGTGCCAGCAGCGTAGTGAGTAGCGGGAGAGGGGACACCGGGGAGCTGTTTTTT. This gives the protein CASSVVSSGRGDTGELFF.

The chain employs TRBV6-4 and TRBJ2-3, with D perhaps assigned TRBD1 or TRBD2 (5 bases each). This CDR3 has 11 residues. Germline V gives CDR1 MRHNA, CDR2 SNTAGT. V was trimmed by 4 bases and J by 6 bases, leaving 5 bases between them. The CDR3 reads CASSGGDTQYF. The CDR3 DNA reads TGTGCCAGCAGTGGGGGGGATACGCAGTATTTT.

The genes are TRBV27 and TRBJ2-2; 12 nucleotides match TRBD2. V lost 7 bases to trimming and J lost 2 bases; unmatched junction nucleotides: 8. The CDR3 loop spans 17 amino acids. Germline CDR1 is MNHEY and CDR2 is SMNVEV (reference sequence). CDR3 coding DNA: TGTGCCAGCACCCAACTAGCGGGGGGTGGCAACACCGGGGAGCTGTTTTTT. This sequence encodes CASTQLAGGGNTGELFF.

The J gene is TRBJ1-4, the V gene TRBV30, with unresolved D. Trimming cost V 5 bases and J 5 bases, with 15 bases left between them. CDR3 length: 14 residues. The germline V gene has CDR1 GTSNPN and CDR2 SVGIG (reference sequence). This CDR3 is CAWASGVLNEKLFF. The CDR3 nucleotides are TGTGCCTGGGCTTCAGGCGTCCTGAATGAAAAACTGTTTTTT.

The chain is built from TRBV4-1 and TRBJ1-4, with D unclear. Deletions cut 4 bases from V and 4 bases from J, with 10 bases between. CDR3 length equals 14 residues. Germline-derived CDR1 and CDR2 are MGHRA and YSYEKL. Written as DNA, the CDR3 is TGCGCCAGCAGCCTAGGTGGATATAATGAAAAACTGTTTTTT. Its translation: CASSLGGYNEKLFF.

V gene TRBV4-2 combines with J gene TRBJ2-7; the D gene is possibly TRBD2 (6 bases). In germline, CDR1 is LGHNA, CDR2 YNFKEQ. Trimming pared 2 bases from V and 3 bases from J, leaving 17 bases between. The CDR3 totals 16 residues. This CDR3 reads CASSQSMAGQGYEQYF. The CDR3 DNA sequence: TGTGCCAGCAGCCAATCTATGGCGGGGCAGGGCTACGAGCAGTACTTC.

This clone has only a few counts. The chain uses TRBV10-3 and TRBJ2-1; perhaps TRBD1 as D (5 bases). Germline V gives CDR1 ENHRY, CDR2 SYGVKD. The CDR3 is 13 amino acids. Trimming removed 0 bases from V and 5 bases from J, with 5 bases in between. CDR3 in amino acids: CAISESGDNEQFF. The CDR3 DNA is TGTGCCATCAGTGAGTCAGGGGACAATGAGCAGTTCTTC.

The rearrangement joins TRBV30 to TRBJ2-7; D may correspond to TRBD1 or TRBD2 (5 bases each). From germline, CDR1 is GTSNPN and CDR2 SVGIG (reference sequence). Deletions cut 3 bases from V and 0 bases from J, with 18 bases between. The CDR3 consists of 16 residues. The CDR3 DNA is TGTGCCTGGAGAAGGGGACGGACTGTTAGCTCCTACGAGCAGTACTTC. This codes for CAWRRGRTVSSYEQYF.